This TCR beta chain was identified during a study of T cell changes during pregnancy in multiple sclerosis (dated by TCRdb to the late 2010s). About the study as a whole: The study looked at changes in the T cell repertoire across pregnancy in women with multiple sclerosis.

The CDR3 runs 13 amino acids, cysteine and phenylalanine included. The kept DNA is CDR3 alone, 39 bases in frame from the first base. Based on the germline V gene (reference sequence), the CDR1 and CDR2 sequences are LNHDA and SQIVND. Trimming takes 1 base off V and 3 bases off J; junction bases not matched to a gene: 0. The library was built by means of the immunoSEQ multiplex PCR assay. Held by TCRdb, this immuneACCESS table contains in-frame sequences only and omits some clones. Under half of the omission traces to an unresolved V gene where checked; the cause of the rest is unknown. This sample has some 40,000 clones in its table, and over 80% of those were observed once. Of the sample, 0.3% to 0.45% falls within the top ten clones. With respect to this clone: Its antigen remains unidentified. Base qualities are not provided; no much larger clone lies one nucleotide away.

This specimen was CD4+ T cells from peripheral blood mononuclear cells, taken in the third trimester of pregnancy. The source is a female donor in good health, enrolled as a control in a pregnancy study. The rearranged chain carries TRBV19 and TRBJ2-7, and 7 junction bases match TRBD1. The DNA reads as follows: TGTGCCAGTAGTATAGGGGACAGCTACGAGCAGTACTTC. It is translated as CASSIGDSYEQYF.